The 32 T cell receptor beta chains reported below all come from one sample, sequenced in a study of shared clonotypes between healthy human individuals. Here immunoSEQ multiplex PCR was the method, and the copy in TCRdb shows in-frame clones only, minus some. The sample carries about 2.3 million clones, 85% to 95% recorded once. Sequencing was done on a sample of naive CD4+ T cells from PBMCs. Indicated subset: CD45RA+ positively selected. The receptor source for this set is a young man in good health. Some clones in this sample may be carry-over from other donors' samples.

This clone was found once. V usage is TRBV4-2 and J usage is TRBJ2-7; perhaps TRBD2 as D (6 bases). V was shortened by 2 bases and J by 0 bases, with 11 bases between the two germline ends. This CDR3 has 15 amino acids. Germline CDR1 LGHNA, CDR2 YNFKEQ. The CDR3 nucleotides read TGTGCCAGCAGCCAATTGGGGGGAAGCTCCTACGAGCAGTACTTC. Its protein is CASSQLGGSSYEQYF.

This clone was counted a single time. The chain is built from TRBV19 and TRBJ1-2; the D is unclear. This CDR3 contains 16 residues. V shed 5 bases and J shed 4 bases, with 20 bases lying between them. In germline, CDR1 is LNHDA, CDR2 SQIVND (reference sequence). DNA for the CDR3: TGTGCCAGTAGTCCAGGACTGACCCTCTCTGGCTATGGCTACACCTTC. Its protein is CASSPGLTLSGYGYTF. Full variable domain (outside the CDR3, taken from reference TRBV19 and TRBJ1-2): DGGITQSPKYLFRKEGQNVTLSCEQNLNHDAMYWYRQDPGQGLRLIYYSQIVNDFQKGDIAEGYSVSREKKESFPLTVTSAQKNPTAFYLCASSPGLTLSGYGYTFGSGTRLTVV.

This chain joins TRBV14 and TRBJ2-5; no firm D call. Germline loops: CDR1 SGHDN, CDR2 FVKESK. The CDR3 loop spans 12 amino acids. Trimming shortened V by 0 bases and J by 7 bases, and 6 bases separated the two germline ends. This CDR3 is CASSQDVGTQYF. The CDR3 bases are TGTGCCAGCAGCCAAGATGTCGGGACCCAGTACTTC.

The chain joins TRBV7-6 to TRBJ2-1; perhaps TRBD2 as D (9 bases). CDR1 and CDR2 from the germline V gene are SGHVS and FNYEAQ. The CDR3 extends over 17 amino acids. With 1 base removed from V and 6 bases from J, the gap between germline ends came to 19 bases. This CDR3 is CASSLVTGGLALNEQFF. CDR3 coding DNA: TGTGCCAGCAGCTTAGTCACAGGGGGACTAGCACTCAATGAGCAGTTCTTC. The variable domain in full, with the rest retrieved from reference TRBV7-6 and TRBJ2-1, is GAGVSQSPRYKVTKRGQDVALRCDPISGHVSLYWYRQALGQGPEFLTYFNYEAQQDKSGLPNDRFSAERPEGSISTLTIQRTEQRDSAMYRCASSLVTGGLALNEQFFGPGTRLTVL.

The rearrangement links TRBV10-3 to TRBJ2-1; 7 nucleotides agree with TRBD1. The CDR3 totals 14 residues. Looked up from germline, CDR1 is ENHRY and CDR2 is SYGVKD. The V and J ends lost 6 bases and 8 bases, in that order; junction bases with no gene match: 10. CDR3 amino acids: CAIRPDRARDEQFF. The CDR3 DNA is TGTGCCATCAGACCTGACAGGGCTAGAGATGAGCAGTTCTTC.

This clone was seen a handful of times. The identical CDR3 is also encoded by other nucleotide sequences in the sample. CDR3 sequence reads: CASSSTYEQYF. The CDR3 DNA reads as TGTGCCAGCAGTTCGACCTACGAGCAGTACTTC. This chain connects TRBV27 to TRBJ2-7; D gene ambiguous. The CDR3 is 11 amino acids. Deletions cut 4 bases from V and 2 bases from J, with 3 bases between. Looked up from germline, CDR1 is MNHEY and CDR2 is SMNVEV (reference sequence).

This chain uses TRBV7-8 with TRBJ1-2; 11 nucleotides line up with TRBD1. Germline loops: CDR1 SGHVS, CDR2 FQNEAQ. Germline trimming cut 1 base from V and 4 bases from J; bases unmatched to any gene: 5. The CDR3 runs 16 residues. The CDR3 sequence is CASSLGPGQGVYGYTF. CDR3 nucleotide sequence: TGTGCCAGCAGCTTAGGACCGGGACAGGGGGTCTATGGCTACACCTTC.

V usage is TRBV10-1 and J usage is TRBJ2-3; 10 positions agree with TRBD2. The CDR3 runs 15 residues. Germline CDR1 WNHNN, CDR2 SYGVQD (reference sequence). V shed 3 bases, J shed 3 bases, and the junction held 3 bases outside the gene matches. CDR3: CASSEGTSETDTQYF. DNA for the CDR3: TGCGCCAGCAGTGAAGGGACTAGCGAGACAGATACGCAGTATTTT.

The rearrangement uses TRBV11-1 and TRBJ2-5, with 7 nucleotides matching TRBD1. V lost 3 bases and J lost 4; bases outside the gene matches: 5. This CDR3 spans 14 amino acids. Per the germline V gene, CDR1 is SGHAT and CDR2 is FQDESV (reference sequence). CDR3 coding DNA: TGTGCCAGCAGCTTCGACAGGGCCCCAGAGACCCAGTACTTC. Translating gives CASSFDRAPETQYF.

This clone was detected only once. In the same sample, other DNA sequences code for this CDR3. In DNA, the CDR3 is TGTGCCAGCTCACCAGGGCTAGCGGAAGAGACCCAGTACTTC. As protein: CASSPGLAEETQYF. The chain links TRBV18 to TRBJ2-5, with 7 bases aligning to TRBD2. The CDR3 covers 14 residues. V shed 2 bases, J shed 3 bases, and the junction held 3 bases outside the gene matches. The germline V gene has CDR1 KGHSH and CDR2 LQKENI.

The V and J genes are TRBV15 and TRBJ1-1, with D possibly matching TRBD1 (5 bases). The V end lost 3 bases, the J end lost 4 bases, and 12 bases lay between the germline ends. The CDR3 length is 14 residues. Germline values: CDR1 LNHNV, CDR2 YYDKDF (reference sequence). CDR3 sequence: CATSSAGLVTEAFF. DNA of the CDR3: TGTGCCACCAGCAGTGCAGGGTTGGTCACTGAAGCTTTCTTT. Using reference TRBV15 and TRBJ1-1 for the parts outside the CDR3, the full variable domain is DAMVIQNPRYQVTQFGKPVTLSCSQTLNHNVMYWYQQKSSQAPKLLFHYYDKDFNNEADTPDNFQSRRPNTSFCFLDIRSPGLGDTAMYLCATSSAGLVTEAFFGQGTRLTVV.

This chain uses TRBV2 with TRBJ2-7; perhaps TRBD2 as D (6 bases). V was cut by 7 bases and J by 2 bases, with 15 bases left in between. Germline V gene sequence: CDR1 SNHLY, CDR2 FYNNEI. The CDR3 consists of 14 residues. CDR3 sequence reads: CASTPGLTTYEQYF. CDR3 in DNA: TGTGCCAGCACCCCGGGACTCACTACCTACGAGCAGTACTTC.

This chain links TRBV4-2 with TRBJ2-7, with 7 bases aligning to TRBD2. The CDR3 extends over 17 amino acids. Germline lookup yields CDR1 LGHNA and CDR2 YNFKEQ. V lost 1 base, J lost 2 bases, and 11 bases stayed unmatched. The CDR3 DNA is TGTGCCAGCAGCCAAGGGTACGCTGGGGGGGTCCCCTACGAGCAGTACTTC. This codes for CASSQGYAGGVPYEQYF.

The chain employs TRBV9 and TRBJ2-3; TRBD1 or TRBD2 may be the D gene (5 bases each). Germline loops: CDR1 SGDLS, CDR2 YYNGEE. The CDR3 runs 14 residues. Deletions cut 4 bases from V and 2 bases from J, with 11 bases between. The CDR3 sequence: CASSRDGHTDTQYF. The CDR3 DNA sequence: TGTGCCAGCAGCCGGGACGGCCACACAGATACGCAGTATTTT.

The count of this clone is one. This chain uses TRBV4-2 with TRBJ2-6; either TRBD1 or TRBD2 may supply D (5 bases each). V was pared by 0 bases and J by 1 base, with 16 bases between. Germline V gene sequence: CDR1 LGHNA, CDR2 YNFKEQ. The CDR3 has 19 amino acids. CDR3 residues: CASSQDEGSEASGANVLTF. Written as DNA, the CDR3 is TGTGCCAGCAGCCAAGATGAGGGGAGTGAGGCGTCTGGGGCCAACGTCCTGACTTTC.

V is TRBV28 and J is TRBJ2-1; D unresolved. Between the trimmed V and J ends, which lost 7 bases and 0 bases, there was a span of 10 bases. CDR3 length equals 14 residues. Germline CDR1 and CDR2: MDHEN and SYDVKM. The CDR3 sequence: CASTAQSSYNEQFF. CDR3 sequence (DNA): TGTGCCAGCACGGCTCAAAGCTCCTACAATGAGCAGTTCTTC.

The CDR3 is CASSQEQGRLGTEAFF. CDR3 bases: TGTGCCAGCAGCCAAGAGCAGGGGAGGTTGGGGACTGAAGCTTTCTTT. This chain uses TRBV4-2 with TRBJ1-1, with TRBD1 as a possible D gene (6 bases). Germline CDR1 LGHNA, CDR2 YNFKEQ. Trimming removed 0 bases from V and 5 bases from J, with 16 bases in between. CDR3 length: 16 amino acids.

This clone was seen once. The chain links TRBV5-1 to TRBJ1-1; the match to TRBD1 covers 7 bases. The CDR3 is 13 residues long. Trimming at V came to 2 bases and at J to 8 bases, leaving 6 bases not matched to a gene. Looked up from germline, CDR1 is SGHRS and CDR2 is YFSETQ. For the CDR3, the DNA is TGCGCCAGCAGCTTCCAGGGGGGGAGCGAAGCTTTCTTT. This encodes CASSFQGGSEAFF.

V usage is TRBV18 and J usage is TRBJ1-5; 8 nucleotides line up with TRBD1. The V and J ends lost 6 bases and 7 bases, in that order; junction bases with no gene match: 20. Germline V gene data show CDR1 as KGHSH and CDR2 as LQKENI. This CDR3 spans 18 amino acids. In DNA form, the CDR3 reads TGTGCCAGCTCCCCTGGCACCCGGACAGGGCGGTTGGGCCAGCCCCAGCATTTT. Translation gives CASSPGTRTGRLGQPQHF.

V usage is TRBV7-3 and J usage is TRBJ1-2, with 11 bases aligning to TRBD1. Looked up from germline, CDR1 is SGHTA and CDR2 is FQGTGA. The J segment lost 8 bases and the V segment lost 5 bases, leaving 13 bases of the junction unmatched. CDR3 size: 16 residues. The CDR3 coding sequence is TGTGCCAGCAGCCCCAGCCCTAGGACAGGGGGCTACGGCTACACCTTC. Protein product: CASSPSPRTGGYGYTF.

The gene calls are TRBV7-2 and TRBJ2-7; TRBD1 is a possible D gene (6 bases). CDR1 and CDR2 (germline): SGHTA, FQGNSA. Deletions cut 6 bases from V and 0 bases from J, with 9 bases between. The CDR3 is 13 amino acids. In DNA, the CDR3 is TGTGCCAGCAGAAACAGGGACTCCTACGAGCAGTACTTC. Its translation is CASRNRDSYEQYF.

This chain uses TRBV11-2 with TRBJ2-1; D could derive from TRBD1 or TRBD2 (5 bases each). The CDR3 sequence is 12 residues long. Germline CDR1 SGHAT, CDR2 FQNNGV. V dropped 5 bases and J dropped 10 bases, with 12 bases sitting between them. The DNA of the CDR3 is TGTGCCAGCAGCCGGGGCGTAAGGGAGCAGTTCTTC. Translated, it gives CASSRGVREQFF.

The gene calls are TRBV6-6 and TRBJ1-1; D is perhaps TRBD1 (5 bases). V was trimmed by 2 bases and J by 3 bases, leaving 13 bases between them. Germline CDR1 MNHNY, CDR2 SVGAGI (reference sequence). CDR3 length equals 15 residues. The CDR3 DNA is TGTGCCAGCAGTTACAAGAGGGGATACTACACTGAAGCTTTCTTT. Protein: CASSYKRGYYTEAFF.

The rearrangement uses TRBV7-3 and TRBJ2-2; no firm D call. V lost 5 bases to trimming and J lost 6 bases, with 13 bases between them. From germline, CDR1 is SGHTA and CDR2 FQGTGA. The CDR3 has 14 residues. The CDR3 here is CASSDKAGPGELFF. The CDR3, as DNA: TGTGCCAGCAGCGACAAGGCCGGGCCCGGGGAGCTGTTTTTT.

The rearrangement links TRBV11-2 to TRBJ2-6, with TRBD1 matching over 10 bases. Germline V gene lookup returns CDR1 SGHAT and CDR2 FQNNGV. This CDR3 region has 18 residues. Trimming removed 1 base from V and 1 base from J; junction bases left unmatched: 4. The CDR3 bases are TGTGCCAGCAGCTTAGTCCCGGACAGGGGGTCTGGGGCCAACGTCCTGACTTTC. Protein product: CASSLVPDRGSGANVLTF.

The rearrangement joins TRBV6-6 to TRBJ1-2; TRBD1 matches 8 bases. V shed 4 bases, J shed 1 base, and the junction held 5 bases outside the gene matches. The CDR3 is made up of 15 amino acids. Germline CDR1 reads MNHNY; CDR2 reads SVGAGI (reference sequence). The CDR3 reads CASSFGTGRNYGYTF. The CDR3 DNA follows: TGTGCCAGCAGTTTCGGGACAGGCCGTAACTATGGCTACACCTTC.

The CDR3 protein is CATSRDWGQRNEKLFF. DNA for the CDR3: TGTGCCACCAGCAGAGATTGGGGACAGAGGAATGAAAAACTGTTTTTT. The chain uses TRBV15 and TRBJ1-4, with 7 bases identical to TRBD1. This CDR3 comprises 16 residues. Germline loops: CDR1 LNHNV, CDR2 YYDKDF (reference sequence). V lost 0 bases and J lost 5; bases outside the gene matches: 6.

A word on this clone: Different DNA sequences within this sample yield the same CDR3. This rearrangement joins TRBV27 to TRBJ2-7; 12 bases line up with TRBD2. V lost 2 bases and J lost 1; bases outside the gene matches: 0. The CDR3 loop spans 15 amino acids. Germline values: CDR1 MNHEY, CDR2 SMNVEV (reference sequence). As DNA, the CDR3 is TGTGCCAGCAGTTTACTAGCGGGAGGGTCCTACGAGCAGTACTTC. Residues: CASSLLAGGSYEQYF.

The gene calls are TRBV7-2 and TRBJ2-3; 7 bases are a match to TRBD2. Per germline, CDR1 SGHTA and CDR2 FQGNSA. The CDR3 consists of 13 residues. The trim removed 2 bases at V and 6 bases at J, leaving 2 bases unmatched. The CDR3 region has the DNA TGTGCCAGCAGCTTATGGGAGGGGGATACGCAGTATTTT. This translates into CASSLWEGDTQYF.

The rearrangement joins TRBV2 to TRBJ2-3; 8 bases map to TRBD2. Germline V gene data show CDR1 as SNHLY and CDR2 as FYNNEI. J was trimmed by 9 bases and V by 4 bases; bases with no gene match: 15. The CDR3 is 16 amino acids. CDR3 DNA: TGTGCCAGCAGTGTAGAGGCGGGGGGAGGTCTGAACACGCAGTATTTT. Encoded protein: CASSVEAGGGLNTQYF.

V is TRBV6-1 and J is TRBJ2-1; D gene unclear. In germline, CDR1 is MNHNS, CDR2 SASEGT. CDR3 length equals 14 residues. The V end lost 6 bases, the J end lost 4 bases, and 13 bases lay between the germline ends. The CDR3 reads CASSISHLYNEQFF. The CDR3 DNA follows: TGTGCCAGCAGCATCTCACACCTTTACAATGAGCAGTTCTTC.

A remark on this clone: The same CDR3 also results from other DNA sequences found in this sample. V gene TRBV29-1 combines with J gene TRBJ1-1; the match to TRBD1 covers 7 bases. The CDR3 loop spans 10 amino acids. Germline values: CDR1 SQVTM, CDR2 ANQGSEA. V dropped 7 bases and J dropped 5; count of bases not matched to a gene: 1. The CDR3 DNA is TGCAGCGGCAGGGGGACTGAAGCTTTCTTT. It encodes CSGRGTEAFF.